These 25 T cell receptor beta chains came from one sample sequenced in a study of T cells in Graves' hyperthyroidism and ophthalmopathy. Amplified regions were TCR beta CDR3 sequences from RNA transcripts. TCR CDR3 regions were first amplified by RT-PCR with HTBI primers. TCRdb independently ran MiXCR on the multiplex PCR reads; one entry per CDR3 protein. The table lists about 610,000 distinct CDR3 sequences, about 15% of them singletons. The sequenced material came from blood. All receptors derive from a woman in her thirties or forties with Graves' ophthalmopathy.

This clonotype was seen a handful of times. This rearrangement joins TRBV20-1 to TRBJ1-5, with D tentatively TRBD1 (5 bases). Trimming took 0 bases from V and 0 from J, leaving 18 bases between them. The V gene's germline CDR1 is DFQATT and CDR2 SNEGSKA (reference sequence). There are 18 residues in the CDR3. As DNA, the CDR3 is TGCAGTGCTAGAGACCCAGGACACCCAGAATATAGCAATCAGCCCCAGCATTTT. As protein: CSARDPGHPEYSNQPQHF.

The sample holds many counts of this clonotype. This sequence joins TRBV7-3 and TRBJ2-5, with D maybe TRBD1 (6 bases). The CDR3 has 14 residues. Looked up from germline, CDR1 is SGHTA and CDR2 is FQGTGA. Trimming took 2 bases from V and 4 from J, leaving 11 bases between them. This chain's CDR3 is CASSLSGESETQYF. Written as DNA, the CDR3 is TGTGCCAGCAGCTTATCAGGGGAGTCAGAGACCCAGTACTTC.

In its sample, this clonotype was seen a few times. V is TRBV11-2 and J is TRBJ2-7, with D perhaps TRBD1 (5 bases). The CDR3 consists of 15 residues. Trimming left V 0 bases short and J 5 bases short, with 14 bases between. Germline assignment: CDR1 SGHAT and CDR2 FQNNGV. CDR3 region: CASSLEGVRNDEQYF. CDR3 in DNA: TGTGCCAGCAGCTTAGAAGGGGTCAGGAACGACGAGCAGTACTTC.

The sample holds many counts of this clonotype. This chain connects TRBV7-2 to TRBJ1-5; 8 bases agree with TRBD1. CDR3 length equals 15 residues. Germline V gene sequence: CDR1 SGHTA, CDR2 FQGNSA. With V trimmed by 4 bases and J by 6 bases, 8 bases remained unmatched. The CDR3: CASSSWTGIGQPQHF. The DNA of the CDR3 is TGTGCCAGCAGCTCTTGGACAGGGATTGGTCAGCCCCAGCATTTT.

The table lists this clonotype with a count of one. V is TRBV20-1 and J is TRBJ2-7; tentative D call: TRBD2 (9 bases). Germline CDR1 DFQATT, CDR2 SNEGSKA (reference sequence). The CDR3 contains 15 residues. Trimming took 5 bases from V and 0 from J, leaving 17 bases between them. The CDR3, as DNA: TGCAGTGCTCAGGGGGCTAGCGGGAACTCCTACGAGCAGTACTTC. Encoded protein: CSAQGASGNSYEQYF.

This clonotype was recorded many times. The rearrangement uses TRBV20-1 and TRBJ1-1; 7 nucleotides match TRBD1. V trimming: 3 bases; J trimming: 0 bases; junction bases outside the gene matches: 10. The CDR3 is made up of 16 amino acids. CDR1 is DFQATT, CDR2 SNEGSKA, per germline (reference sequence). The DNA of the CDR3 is TGCAGTGCTAGGTCGGGGACAGTCCTCCTGAACACTGAAGCTTTCTTT. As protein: CSARSGTVLLNTEAFF.

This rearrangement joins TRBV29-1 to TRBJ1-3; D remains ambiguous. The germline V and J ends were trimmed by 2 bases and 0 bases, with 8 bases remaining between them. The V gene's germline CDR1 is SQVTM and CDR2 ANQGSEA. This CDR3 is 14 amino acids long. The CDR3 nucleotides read TGCAGCGTTGAATTGGCAGACTCTGGAAACACCATATATTTT. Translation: CSVELADSGNTIYF.

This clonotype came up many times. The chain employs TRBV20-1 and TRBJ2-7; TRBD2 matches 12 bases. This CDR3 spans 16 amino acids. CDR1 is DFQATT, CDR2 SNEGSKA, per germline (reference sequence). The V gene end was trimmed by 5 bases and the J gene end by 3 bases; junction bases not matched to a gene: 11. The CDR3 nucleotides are TGCAGTGCTCACCAGCTTCAGACTAGCGGGGGCTACGAGCAGTACTTC. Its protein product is CSAHQLQTSGGYEQYF.

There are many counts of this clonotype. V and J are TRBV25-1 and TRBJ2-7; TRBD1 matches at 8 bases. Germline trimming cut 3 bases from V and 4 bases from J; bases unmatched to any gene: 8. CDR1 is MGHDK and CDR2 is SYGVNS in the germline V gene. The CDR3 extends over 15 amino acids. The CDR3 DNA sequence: TGTGCCAGCAGTGATAGTCGGACAGGGTGGTACGAGCAGTACTTC. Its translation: CASSDSRTGWYEQYF.

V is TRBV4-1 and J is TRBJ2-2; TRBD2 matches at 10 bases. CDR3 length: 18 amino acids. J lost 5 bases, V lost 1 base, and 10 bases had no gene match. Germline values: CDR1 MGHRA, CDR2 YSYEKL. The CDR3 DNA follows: TGCGCCAGCAGCCAAGGAGGTCTAGCGGGAGTTCGAACCGGGGAGCTGTTTTTT. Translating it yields CASSQGGLAGVRTGELFF.

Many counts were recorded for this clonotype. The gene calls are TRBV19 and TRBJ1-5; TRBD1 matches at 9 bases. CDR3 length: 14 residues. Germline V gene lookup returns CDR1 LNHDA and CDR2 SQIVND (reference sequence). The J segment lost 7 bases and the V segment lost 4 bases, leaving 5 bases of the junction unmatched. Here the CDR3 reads CASSRDRGGQPQHF. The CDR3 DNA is TGTGCCAGTAGTAGAGACAGGGGGGGCCAGCCCCAGCATTTT.

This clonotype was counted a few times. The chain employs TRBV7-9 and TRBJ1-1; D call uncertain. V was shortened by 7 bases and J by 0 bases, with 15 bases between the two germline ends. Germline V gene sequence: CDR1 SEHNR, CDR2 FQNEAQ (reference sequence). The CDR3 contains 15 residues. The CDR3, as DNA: TGTGCCAGCAACCCAGAGGAGGCGATGAACACTGAAGCTTTCTTT. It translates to CASNPEEAMNTEAFF.

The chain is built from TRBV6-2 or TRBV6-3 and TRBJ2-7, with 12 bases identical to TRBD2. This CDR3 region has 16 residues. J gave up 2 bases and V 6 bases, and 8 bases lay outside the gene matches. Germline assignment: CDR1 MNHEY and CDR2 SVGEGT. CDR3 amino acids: CASRGMTSGRAYEQYF. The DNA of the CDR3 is TGTGCCAGCAGGGGAATGACTAGCGGGAGAGCCTACGAGCAGTACTTC.

The DNA of the CDR3 is TGTGCCAGCAAGGGACAGGGTGGTCAGCCCCAGCATTTT. It yields the protein CASKGQGGQPQHF. J is TRBJ1-5 and V is TRBV6-1, with TRBD1 identical over 9 bases. The CDR3 runs 13 residues. Per germline, CDR1 MNHNS and CDR2 SASEGT. The ends lost 7 bases at V and 6 bases at J; junction bases unmatched: 4.

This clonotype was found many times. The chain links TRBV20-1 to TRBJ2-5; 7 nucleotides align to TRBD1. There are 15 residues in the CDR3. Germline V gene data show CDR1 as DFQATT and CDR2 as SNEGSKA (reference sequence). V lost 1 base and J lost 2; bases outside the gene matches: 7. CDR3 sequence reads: CSARAVGQLQETQYF. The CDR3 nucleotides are TGCAGTGCTAGAGCCGTGGGACAGCTACAAGAGACCCAGTACTTC.

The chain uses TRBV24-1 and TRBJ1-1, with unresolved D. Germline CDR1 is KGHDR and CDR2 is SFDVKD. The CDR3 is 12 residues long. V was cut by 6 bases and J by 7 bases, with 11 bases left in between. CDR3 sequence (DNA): TGTGCCACCAGTTCGGGCAGCCTTGAAGCTTTCTTT. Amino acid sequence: CATSSGSLEAFF.

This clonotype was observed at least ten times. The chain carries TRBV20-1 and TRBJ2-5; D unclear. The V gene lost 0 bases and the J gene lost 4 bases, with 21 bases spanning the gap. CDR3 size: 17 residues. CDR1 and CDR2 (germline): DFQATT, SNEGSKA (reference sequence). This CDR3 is CSARDGRLGFDAETQYF. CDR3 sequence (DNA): TGCAGTGCTAGAGATGGCCGTCTTGGGTTCGATGCAGAGACCCAGTACTTC.

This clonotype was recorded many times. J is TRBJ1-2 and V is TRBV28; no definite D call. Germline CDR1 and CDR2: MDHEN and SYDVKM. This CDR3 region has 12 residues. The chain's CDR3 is CGVSSTYYGYTF. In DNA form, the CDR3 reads TGTGGTGTTTCATCCACTTACTATGGCTACACCTTC.

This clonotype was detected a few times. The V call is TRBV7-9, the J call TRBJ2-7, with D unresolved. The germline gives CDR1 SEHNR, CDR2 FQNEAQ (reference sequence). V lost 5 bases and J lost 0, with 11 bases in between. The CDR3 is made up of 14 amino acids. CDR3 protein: CASSTDVDSYEQYF. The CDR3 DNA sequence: TGTGCCAGCAGCACCGATGTGGACTCCTACGAGCAGTACTTC.

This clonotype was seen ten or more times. CDR3 protein: CAVGTGSTGELFF. CDR3 DNA sequence: TGTGCGGTCGGGACAGGGTCCACCGGGGAGCTGTTTTTT. This chain links TRBV6-1 with TRBJ2-2; 9 positions match TRBD1. The CDR3 has 13 residues. Germline CDR1 MNHNS, CDR2 SASEGT.

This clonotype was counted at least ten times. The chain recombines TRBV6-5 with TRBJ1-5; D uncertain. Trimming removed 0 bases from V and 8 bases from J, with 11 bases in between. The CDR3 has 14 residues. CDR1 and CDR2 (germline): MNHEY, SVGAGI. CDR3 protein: CASSYSQDSEPQHF. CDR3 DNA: TGTGCCAGCAGTTACTCCCAGGACTCGGAGCCCCAGCATTTT.

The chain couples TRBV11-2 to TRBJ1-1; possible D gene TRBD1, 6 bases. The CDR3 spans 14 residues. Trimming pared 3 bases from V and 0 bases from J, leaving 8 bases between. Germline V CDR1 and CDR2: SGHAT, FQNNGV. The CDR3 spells CASSFRTVNTEAFF. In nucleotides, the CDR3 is TGTGCCAGCAGCTTTAGGACAGTGAACACTGAAGCTTTCTTT.

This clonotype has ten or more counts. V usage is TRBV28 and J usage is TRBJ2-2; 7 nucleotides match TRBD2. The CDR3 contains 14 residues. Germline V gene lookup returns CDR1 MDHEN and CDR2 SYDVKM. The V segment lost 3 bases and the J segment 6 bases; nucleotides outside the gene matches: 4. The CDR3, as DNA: TGTGCCAGCAGTTTGCCTGGGGGGGCCGGGGAGCTGTTTTTT. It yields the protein CASSLPGGAGELFF.

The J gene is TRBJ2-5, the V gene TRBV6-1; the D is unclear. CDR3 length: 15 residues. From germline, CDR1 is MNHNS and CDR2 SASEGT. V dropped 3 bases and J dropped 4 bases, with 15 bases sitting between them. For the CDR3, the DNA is TGTGCCAGCAGTGAGGGCACCAACCGTCGAGAGACCCAGTACTTC. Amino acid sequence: CASSEGTNRRETQYF.

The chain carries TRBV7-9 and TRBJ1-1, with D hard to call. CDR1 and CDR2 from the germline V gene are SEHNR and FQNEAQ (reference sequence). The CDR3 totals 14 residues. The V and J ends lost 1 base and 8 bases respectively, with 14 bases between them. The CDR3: CASSLDMGKFEAFF. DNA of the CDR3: TGTGCCAGCAGCTTAGATATGGGGAAATTCGAAGCTTTCTTT.